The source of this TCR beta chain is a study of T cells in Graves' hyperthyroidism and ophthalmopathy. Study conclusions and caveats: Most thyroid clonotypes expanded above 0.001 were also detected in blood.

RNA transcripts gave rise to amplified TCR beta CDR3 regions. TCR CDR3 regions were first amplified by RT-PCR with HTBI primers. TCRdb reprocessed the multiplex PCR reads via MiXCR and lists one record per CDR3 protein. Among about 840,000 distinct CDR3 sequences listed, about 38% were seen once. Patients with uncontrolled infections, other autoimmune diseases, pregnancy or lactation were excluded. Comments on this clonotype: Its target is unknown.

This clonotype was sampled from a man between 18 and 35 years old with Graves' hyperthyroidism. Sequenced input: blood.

The CDR3 loop is CASSDRGQLYEQYF. The CDR3 DNA reads TGTGCCAGCAGTGACAGGGGGCAGCTCTACGAGCAGTACTTC. This chain uses TRBV2 with TRBJ2-7, with 8 bases lining up with TRBD1. Trimming removed 3 bases from V and 3 bases from J; junction bases left unmatched: 4. This CDR3 spans 14 amino acids. CDR1 SNHLY and CDR2 FYNNEI come from the germline V gene. The full variable domain, with the rest looked up from reference TRBV2 and TRBJ2-7, is EPEVTQTPSHQVTQMGQEVILRCVPISNHLYFYWYRQILGQKVEFLVSFYNNEISEKSEIFDDQFSVERPDGSNFTLKIRSTKLEDSAMYFCASSDRGQLYEQYFGPGTRLTVT.